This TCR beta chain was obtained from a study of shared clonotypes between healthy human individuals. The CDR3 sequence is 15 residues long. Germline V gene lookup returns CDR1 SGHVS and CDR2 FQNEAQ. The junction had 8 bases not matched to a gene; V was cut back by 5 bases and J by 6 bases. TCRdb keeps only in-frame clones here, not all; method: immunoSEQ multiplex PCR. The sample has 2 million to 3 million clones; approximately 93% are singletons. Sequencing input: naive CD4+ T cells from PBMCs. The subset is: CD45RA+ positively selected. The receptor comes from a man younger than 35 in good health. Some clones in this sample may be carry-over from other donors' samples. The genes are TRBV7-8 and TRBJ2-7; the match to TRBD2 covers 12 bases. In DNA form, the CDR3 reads TGTGCCAGCAGCCCCAGGACTAGCGGGACGCGCGAGCAGTACTTC. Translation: CASSPRTSGTREQYF.